Shown below are 3 T cell receptor beta chains from a single sample sequenced in a study of blood T cells in healthy people across ages. A second 7 to 11 cycle PCR used barcoded and J-beta primers. TCRdb reprocessed the 5' RACE reads via MiXCR and lists one record per CDR3 protein. The sample shows fewer than 900,000 distinct CDR3 sequences, about 34% of them seen only once. The sequenced material came from blood. The receptors here all came from a man aged 18-30 years in good health.

As concerns this clonotype: This sequence may be a read error, since a much larger clone differs from it by one base. V is TRBV4-3 and J is TRBJ2-1; D ambiguous. The length of the CDR3 is 16 residues. Germline V gene sequence: CDR1 LGHNA, CDR2 YSLEER. The CDR3, as DNA: TGCGCCAGCAGCCAAGATGGTGCGAGCTCCCACAATGAGCAGTTCTTC. This sequence encodes CASSQDGASSHNEQFF.

V usage is TRBV20-1 and J usage is TRBJ2-7; TRBD2 is a possible D gene (6 bases). The last part of the DNA fits TRBJ2-5 better; the J call may be wrong. Germline V gene lookup returns CDR1 DFQATT and CDR2 SNEGSKA (reference sequence). CDR3 size: 12 residues. CDR3 sequence reads: CSARREMGTQYF. In DNA form, the CDR3 reads TGCAGTGCTAGACGGGAGATGGGGACCCAGTACTTC.

This clonotype came up a few times. This sequence joins TRBV6-6 and TRBJ1-4, with a tentative D call TRBD1 (5 bases). The V end was cut by 6 bases, the J end by 3 bases, with 20 bases between. CDR3 length: 17 residues. Looked up from germline, CDR1 is MNHNY and CDR2 is SVGAGI (reference sequence). For the CDR3, the DNA is TGTGCCAGCAGCGCCACTCTTGGTTCGGGGCCTAATGAAAAACTGTTTTTT. Encoded protein: CASSATLGSGPNEKLFF.